Sequencing of this TCR beta chain was carried out in a study of OX40 agonist ivuxolimab in advanced cancers. Whole-study context: The study gave patients intravenous ivuxolimab at 0.01 to 10 mg/kg every 2 weeks. Cohort: around 83% men, mean age 60, aged about 20 to 90.

The data were produced by immunoSEQ multiplex PCR, yet TCRdb's version contains in-frame clones alone and is incomplete. The table has more than 60,000 clones, roughly 85% seen once. CDR1 and CDR2 (germline): SGHAT, FQNNGV. The CDR3 totals 14 residues. The J segment lost 4 bases and the V segment lost 4 bases, leaving 3 bases of the junction unmatched. The sample here was CD4+ or CD8+ T cells sorted from blood, taken in a trial of the OX40 agonist ivuxolimab. This rearrangement joins TRBV11-2 to TRBJ1-3; 8 positions match TRBD1. This TCR came from an adult with an advanced solid tumor such as melanoma, head and neck, liver or kidney cancer. CDR3 nucleotides: TGTGCCAGCAGCTCCGGACAGGGAGGAAACACCATATATTTT. This encodes CASSSGQGGNTIYF.